The table lists the clone carrying this T cell receptor (beta chain) with a count of one. Its antigen is not identified. The protocol was immunoSEQ multiplex PCR, while the TCRdb copy is restricted to in-frame clones and leaves out a portion. The table lists about 140,000 clones, almost 85% of them singletons, with 1.4% in the top ten. Germline assignment: CDR1 SGHTA and CDR2 FQGTGA. The CDR3 covers 16 residues. Trimming removed 2 bases at V and 5 bases at J, with 17 bases between. This sample is part of a study of cytomegalovirus exposure and HLA in healthy donors. Study summary: The approximately 670 first-cohort repertoires and the approximately 110 validation repertoires shared the same platform, a later analysis reported. Whole-study findings and limits: Investigators reported approximately 170 TCR beta chains as tied to cytomegalovirus.

The receptor was isolated from a woman aged 25 to 39 in good health and CMV-seronegative. The chain joins TRBV7-3 to TRBJ2-3, with D possibly being TRBD2 (6 bases). Sequencing input: PBMCs. In nucleotides, the CDR3 is TGTGCCAGCAGCTTATTAGGTGGCGGGGTACAAGATACGCAGTATTTT. Translation gives CASSLLGGGVQDTQYF.